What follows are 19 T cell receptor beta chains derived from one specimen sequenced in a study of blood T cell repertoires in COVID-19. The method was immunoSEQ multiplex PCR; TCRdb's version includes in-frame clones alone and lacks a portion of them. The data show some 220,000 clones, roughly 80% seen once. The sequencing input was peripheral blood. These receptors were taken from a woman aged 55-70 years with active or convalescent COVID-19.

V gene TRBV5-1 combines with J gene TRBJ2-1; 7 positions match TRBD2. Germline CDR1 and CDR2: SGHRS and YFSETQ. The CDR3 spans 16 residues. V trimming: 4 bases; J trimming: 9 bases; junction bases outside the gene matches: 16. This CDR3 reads CASSPAGIREGVEQFF. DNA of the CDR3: TGCGCCAGCAGCCCAGCAGGGATTAGGGAGGGAGTTGAGCAGTTCTTC.

The CDR3 DNA is TGTGCCAGCAGATTGACGGGGAGCACCGGGGAGCTGTTTTTT. This encodes CASRLTGSTGELFF. The chain couples TRBV5-6 to TRBJ2-2; tentatively, D is TRBD2 (5 bases). There are 14 residues in the CDR3. Germline CDR1 reads SGHDT; CDR2 reads YYEEEE. Trimming took 5 bases from V and 4 from J, leaving 12 bases between them.

DNA of the CDR3: TGCGCCAGCAGCTTTGGGACAGGGAGGCCAGAGACCCAGTACTTC. Protein product: CASSFGTGRPETQYF. The V and J genes are TRBV5-1 and TRBJ2-5; 9 bases map to TRBD1. Germline loops: CDR1 SGHRS, CDR2 YFSETQ. CDR3 length equals 15 residues. V dropped 2 bases and J dropped 4; count of bases not matched to a gene: 6.

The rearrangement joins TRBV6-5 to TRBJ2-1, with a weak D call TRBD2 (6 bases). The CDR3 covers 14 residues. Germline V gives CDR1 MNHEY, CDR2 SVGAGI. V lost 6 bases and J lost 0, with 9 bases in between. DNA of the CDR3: TGTGCCAGCAGGCGGGACGGCTCCTACAATGAGCAGTTCTTC. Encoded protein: CASRRDGSYNEQFF.

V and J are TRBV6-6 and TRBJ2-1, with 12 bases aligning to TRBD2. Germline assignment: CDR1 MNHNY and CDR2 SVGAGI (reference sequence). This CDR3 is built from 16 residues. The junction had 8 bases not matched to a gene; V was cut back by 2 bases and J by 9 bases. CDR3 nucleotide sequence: TGTGCCAGCAGTTACCCCCCTAGCGGGGGGGCCGGTGAGCAGTTCTTC. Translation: CASSYPPSGGAGEQFF.

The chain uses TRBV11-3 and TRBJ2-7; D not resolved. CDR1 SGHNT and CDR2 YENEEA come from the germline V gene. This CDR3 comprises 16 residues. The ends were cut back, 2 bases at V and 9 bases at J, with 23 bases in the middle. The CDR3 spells CASSLPSRVGVTVQYF. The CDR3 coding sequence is TGTGCCAGCAGCTTACCGTCCCGGGTGGGTGTGACGGTGCAGTACTTC.

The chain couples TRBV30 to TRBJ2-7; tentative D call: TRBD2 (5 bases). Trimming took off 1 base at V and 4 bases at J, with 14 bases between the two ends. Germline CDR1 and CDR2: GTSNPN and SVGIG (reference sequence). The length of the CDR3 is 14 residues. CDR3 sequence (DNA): TGTGCCTGGAGTGAAACTAGGTTTGGGTACGAGCAGTACTTC. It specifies CAWSETRFGYEQYF. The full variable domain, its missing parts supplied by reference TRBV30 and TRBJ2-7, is SQTIHQWPATLVQPVGSPLSLECTVEGTSNPNLYWYRQAAGRGLQLLFYSVGIGQISSEVPQNLSASRPQDRQFILSSKKLLLSDSGFYLCAWSETRFGYEQYFGPGTRLTVT.

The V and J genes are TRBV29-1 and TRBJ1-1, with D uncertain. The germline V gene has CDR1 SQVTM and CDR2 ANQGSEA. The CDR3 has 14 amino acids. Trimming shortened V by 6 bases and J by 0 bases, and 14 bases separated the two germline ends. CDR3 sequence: CSVVRETLNTEAFF. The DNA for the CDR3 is TGCAGCGTCGTTAGGGAGACGTTGAACACTGAAGCTTTCTTT.

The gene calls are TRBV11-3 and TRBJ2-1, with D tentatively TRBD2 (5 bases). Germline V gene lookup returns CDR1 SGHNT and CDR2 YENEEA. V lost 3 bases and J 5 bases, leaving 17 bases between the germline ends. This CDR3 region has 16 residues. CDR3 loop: CASSFLTWGVNNEQFF. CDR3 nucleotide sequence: TGTGCCAGCAGCTTTCTGACTTGGGGAGTCAACAATGAGCAGTTCTTC.

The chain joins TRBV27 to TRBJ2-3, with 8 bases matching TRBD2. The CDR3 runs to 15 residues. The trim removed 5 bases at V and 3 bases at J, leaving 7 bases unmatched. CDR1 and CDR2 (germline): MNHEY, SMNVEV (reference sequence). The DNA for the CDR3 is TGTGCCAGCAGTCTTAGCGGGACCCTAACAGATACGCAGTATTTT. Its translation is CASSLSGTLTDTQYF.

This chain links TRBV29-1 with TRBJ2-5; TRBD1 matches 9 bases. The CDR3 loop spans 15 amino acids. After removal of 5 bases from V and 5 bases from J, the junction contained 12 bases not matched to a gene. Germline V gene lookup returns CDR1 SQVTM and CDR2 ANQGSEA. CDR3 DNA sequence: TGCAGCGTTTCTCTTCGGGACAGGGCGATTGAGACCCAGTACTTC. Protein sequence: CSVSLRDRAIETQYF.

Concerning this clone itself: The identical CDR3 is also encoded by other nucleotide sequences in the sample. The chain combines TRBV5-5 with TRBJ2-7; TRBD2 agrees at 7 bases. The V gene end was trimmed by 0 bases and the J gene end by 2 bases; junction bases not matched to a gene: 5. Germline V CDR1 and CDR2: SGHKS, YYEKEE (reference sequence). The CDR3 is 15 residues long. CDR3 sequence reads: CASSLGLAEAYEQYF. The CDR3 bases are TGTGCCAGCAGCTTGGGGCTAGCGGAGGCCTACGAGCAGTACTTC.

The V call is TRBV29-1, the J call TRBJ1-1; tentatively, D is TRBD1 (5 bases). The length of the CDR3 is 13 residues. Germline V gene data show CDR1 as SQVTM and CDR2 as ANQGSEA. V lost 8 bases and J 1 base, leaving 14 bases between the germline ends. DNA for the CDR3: TGCAGCACCACGGGGGGTGGGAACACTGAAGCTTTCTTT. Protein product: CSTTGGGNTEAFF. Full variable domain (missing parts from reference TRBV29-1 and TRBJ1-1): SAVISQKPSRDICQRGTSLTIQCQVDSQVTMMFWYRQQPGQSLTLIATANQGSEATYESGFVIDKFPISRPNLTFSTLTVSNMSPEDSSIYLCSTTGGGNTEAFFGQGTRLTVV.

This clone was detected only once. In nucleotides, the CDR3 is TGTGCCAGTAGTATAGGACAGGGGCCCCTTTACGAGCAGTACTTC. Translating gives CASSIGQGPLYEQYF. This chain joins TRBV19 and TRBJ2-7, with TRBD1 identical over 8 bases. The CDR3 runs 15 residues. Trimming at V came to 1 base and at J to 4 bases, leaving 6 bases not matched to a gene. Germline V CDR1 and CDR2: LNHDA, SQIVND (reference sequence).

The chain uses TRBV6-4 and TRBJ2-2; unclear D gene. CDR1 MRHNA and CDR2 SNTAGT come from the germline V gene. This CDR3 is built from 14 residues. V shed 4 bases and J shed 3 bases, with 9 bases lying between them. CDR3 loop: CASSVSGYTGELFF. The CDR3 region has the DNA TGTGCCAGCAGTGTTTCCGGGTACACCGGGGAGCTGTTTTTT.

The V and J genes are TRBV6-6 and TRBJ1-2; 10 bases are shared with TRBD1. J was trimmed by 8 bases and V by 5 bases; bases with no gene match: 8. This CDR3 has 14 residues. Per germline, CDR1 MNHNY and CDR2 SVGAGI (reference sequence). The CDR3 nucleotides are TGTGCCAGCAGTCACGGACAGGGGGGATTCGGCTACACCTTC. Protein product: CASSHGQGGFGYTF.

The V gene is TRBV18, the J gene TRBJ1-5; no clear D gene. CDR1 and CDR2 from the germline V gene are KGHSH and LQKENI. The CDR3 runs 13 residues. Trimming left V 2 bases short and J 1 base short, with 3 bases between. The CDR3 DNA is TGTGCCAGCTCACCAGAGAGCAATCAGCCCCAGCATTTT. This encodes CASSPESNQPQHF.

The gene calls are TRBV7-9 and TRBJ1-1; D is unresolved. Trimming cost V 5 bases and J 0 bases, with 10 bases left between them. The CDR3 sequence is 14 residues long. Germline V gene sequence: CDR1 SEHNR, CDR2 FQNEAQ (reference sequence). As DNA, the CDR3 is TGTGCCAGCAGCCGCGGACTGATGAACACTGAAGCTTTCTTT. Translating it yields CASSRGLMNTEAFF.

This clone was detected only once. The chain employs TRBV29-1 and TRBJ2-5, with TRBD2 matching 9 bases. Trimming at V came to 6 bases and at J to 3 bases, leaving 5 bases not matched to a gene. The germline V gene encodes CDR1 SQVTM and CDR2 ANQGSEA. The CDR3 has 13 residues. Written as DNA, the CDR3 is TGCAGCGTGCGGGAGGGAGATAAAGAGACCCAGTACTTC. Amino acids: CSVREGDKETQYF.